A selection of T cell receptor beta chains follows, all from one sample in a study of blood T cell repertoires in COVID-19. Repertoires were generated with immunoSEQ multiplex PCR, while TCRdb's copy carries only in-frame clones and drops some. The sample shows 160,000 or so clones, 80% to 90% of them seen only once. Sequenced material: peripheral blood. Receptor source: a woman aged 45-60 years with acute or convalescent COVID-19. Both conserved end residues are part of each CDR3. The D gene is left open where the match is weak. Clone size appears in some rows only: once, few, many, or a class for an expanded clone.

clone size: NA; D gene: NA; V gene: TRBV29-1; J gene: TRBJ2-7; CDR3 DNA: TGCAGCGGCCAGTCCGGGGGCTACGAGCAGTACTTC; CDR3 protein: CSGQSGGYEQYF
clone size: NA; D gene: NA; V gene: TRBV18; J gene: TRBJ2-3; CDR3 DNA: TGTGCCAGCTCACCACAGGGGGGGGGAAGGTACACAGATACGCAGTATTTT; CDR3 protein: CASSPQGGGRYTDTQYF
clone size: NA; D gene: NA; V gene: TRBV25-1; J gene: TRBJ1-2; CDR3 DNA: TGTGCCAGCAGTGAGACGGGGGGGAGGGATGGCTACACCTTC; CDR3 protein: CASSETGGRDGYTF
clone size: NA; D gene: TRBD1; V gene: TRBV30; J gene: TRBJ1-3; CDR3 DNA: TGTGCCTGGAGTGGACCGACAGGGTTTGGAAACACCATATATTTT; CDR3 protein: CAWSGPTGFGNTIYF
clone size: once; D gene: NA; V gene: TRBV7-3; J gene: TRBJ1-2; CDR3 DNA: TGTGCCAGCAGCTCCTCGGGGGGATCCGTTTATGGCTACACCTTC; CDR3 protein: CASSSSGGSVYGYTF
clone size: NA; D gene: TRBD1; V gene: TRBV7-3; J gene: TRBJ2-7; CDR3 DNA: TGTGCCAGCAGCTTGGACAGGGGTGTCGAGCAGTACTTC; CDR3 protein: CASSLDRGVEQYF
clone size: NA; D gene: TRBD1; V gene: TRBV2; J gene: TRBJ2-7; CDR3 DNA: TGTGCCAGCACCGGGACAGGCCGGGTGTCCGAGCAGTACTTC; CDR3 protein: CASTGTGRVSEQYF
clone size: NA; D gene: NA; V gene: TRBV11-3; J gene: TRBJ2-5; CDR3 DNA: TGTGCCAGCAGCTTAGAGGGCAGGGCGAACCAAGAGACCCAGTACTTC; CDR3 protein: CASSLEGRANQETQYF
clone size: NA; D gene: TRBD2; V gene: TRBV6-5; J gene: TRBJ2-3; CDR3 DNA: TGTGCCAGCAGTCCGAGCGGGAGCGCCACAGATACGCAGTATTTT; CDR3 protein: CASSPSGSATDTQYF
clone size: NA; D gene: NA; V gene: TRBV25-1; J gene: TRBJ2-7; CDR3 DNA: TGTGCCAGCAGTGAAGGGGGCAGGTTTTACGAGCAGTACTTC; CDR3 protein: CASSEGGRFYEQYF
clone size: once; D gene: TRBD1; V gene: TRBV4-3; J gene: TRBJ1-2; CDR3 DNA: TGCGCCAGCAGCCATTCCGCACAGGGGTTGGAGGGCTACACCTTC; CDR3 protein: CASSHSAQGLEGYTF
clone size: once; D gene: TRBD1; V gene: TRBV19; J gene: TRBJ2-7; CDR3 DNA: TGTGCCAGTAGTCAAGGGACAGGGGCTCGCGAGCAGTACTTC; CDR3 protein: CASSQGTGAREQYF
clone size: NA; D gene: NA; V gene: TRBV7-9; J gene: TRBJ2-5; CDR3 DNA: TGTGCCAGCAGCCCGGGTGGGACCCAGTACTTC; CDR3 protein: CASSPGGTQYF
clone size: NA; D gene: NA; V gene: TRBV19; J gene: TRBJ1-3; CDR3 DNA: TGTGCCAGTAGTCCACAGGGTGGTGGAAACACCATATATTTT; CDR3 protein: CASSPQGGGNTIYF
clone size: NA; D gene: NA; V gene: TRBV5-6; J gene: TRBJ2-7; CDR3 DNA: TGTGCCAGCAGCGGTGGACTGTCCTCCTACGAGCAGTACTTC; CDR3 protein: CASSGGLSSYEQYF
clone size: NA; D gene: TRBD2; V gene: TRBV19; J gene: TRBJ2-2; CDR3 DNA: TGTGCCAGTAGTATAGAAGCGGAGCTAGCGGCCACCGGGGAGCTGTTTTTT; CDR3 protein: CASSIEAELAATGELFF
clone size: NA; D gene: TRBD2; V gene: TRBV4-3; J gene: TRBJ2-7; CDR3 DNA: TGCGCCAGCAGCCTCCGGGCGGGGGAAGGAGAGCAGTACTTC; CDR3 protein: CASSLRAGEGEQYF
clone size: NA; D gene: TRBD2; V gene: TRBV5-8; J gene: TRBJ2-7; CDR3 DNA: TGTGCCAGCAGCTTGTTGGCGGGGGGGGTCCACGAGCAGTACTTC; CDR3 protein: CASSLLAGGVHEQYF
clone size: NA; D gene: NA; V gene: TRBV6-2/TRBV6-3; J gene: TRBJ2-7; CDR3 DNA: TGTGCCAGCACCCCCTCGGGCGGGCACGAGCAGTACTTC; CDR3 protein: CASTPSGGHEQYF
clone size: NA; D gene: NA; V gene: TRBV9; J gene: TRBJ1-5; CDR3 DNA: TGTGCCAGCAGCGTAGCTCCAGGGGCCCATCAGCCCCAGCATTTT; CDR3 protein: CASSVAPGAHQPQHF
clone size: NA; D gene: NA; V gene: TRBV3-1/TRBV3-2; J gene: TRBJ2-4; CDR3 DNA: TGTGCCAGCAGCCCGACTTCCCTGGGTAACATTCAGTACTTC; CDR3 protein: CASSPTSLGNIQYF
clone size: NA; D gene: TRBD1; V gene: TRBV10-2; J gene: TRBJ2-1; CDR3 DNA: TGCGCCAGCAGTGATGGGGACAGGCTGGTTCCTGAGCAGTTCTTC; CDR3 protein: CASSDGDRLVPEQFF
clone size: NA; D gene: TRBD2; V gene: TRBV9; J gene: TRBJ2-1; CDR3 DNA: TGTGCCAGCAGCGTAGATCAGCGGGAGGTAGAGACAGGGGAGCAGTTCTTC; CDR3 protein: CASSVDQREVETGEQFF
clone size: once; D gene: NA; V gene: TRBV7-9; J gene: TRBJ2-3; CDR3 DNA: TGTGCCAGCAGCTTCTCCCGCCTATACACAGATACGCAGTATTTT; CDR3 protein: CASSFSRLYTDTQYF
clone size: NA; D gene: TRBD2; V gene: TRBV7-3; J gene: TRBJ2-7; CDR3 DNA: TGTGCCAGCAGCTTAACCGGGGGGGACTCCTACGAGCAGTACTTC; CDR3 protein: CASSLTGGDSYEQYF
clone size: once; D gene: NA; V gene: TRBV3-1/TRBV3-2; J gene: TRBJ1-1; CDR3 DNA: TGTGCCAGCAGCCAAGTAACCGCTAGTATGGACACTGAAGCTTTCTTT; CDR3 protein: CASSQVTASMDTEAFF
clone size: NA; D gene: NA; V gene: TRBV30; J gene: TRBJ2-5; CDR3 DNA: TGTGCCTGGAGCCCCAGCGGAGTCGAGACCCAGTACTTC; CDR3 protein: CAWSPSGVETQYF
clone size: NA; D gene: NA; V gene: TRBV1; J gene: TRBJ2-1; CDR3 DNA: TGCACCAGCAACAGCAGGGCCACGGACAATGAGCAGTTCTTC; CDR3 protein: CTSNSRATDNEQFF
clone size: NA; D gene: NA; V gene: TRBV30; J gene: TRBJ1-4; CDR3 DNA: TGTGCCTGGAGTGTAGGGGGTTCTAATGAAAAACTGTTTTTT; CDR3 protein: CAWSVGGSNEKLFF
clone size: NA; D gene: TRBD1; V gene: TRBV18; J gene: TRBJ1-1; CDR3 DNA: TGTGCCAGCTCACAACAGGGGGCTGGCACTGAAGCTTTCTTT; CDR3 protein: CASSQQGAGTEAFF
clone size: NA; D gene: TRBD1; V gene: TRBV3-1/TRBV3-2; J gene: TRBJ2-7; CDR3 DNA: TGTGCCAGCAGCCAAGATTTAGCAGGGGGAATTATTGGGCAGTACTTC; CDR3 protein: CASSQDLAGGIIGQYF
clone size: few; D gene: TRBD1; V gene: TRBV7-2; J gene: TRBJ1-2; CDR3 DNA: TGTGCCAGCAGCCGGACAGGTGCTAACTATGGCTACACCTTC; CDR3 protein: CASSRTGANYGYTF
clone size: NA; D gene: NA; V gene: TRBV7-9; J gene: TRBJ1-1; CDR3 DNA: TGTGCCAGCAGCTTAGTCCAGCGTAACACTGAAGCTTTCTTT; CDR3 protein: CASSLVQRNTEAFF
clone size: NA; D gene: NA; V gene: TRBV11-2; J gene: TRBJ2-5; CDR3 DNA: TGTGCCAGCAGCTTAGGAGAGGTCCCAAGCCAAGAGACCCAGTACTTC; CDR3 protein: CASSLGEVPSQETQYF
clone size: NA; D gene: NA; V gene: TRBV6-5; J gene: TRBJ1-1; CDR3 DNA: TGTGCCAGCAGTTACGCCGACAGGACTGGGGAAGCTTTCTTT; CDR3 protein: CASSYADRTGEAFF
clone size: NA; D gene: TRBD2; V gene: TRBV12-5; J gene: TRBJ2-1; CDR3 DNA: TGTGCTAGTGGTCCACTCCCAGCGGGAGGGTCCGGCAATGAGCAGTTCTTC; CDR3 protein: CASGPLPAGGSGNEQFF